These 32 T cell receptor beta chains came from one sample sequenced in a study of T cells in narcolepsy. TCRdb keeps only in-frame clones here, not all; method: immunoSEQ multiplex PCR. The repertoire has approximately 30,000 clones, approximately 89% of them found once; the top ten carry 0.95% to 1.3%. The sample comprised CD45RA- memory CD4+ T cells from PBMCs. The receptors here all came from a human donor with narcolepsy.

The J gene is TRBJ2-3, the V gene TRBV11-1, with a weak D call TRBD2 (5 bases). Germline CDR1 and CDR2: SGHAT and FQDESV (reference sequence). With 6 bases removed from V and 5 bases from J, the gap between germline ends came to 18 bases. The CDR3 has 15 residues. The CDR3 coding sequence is TGTGCCAGCAGTCCCGGGCGATACGGAGGAGATACGCAGTATTTT. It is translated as CASSPGRYGGDTQYF.

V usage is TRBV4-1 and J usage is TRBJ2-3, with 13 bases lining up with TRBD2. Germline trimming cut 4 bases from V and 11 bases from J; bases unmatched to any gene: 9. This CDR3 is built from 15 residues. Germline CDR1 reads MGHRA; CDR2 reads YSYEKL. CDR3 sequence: CASSPGTSGDLMQYF. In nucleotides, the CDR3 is TGCGCCAGCAGCCCTGGGACTAGCGGGGATTTGATGCAGTATTTT.

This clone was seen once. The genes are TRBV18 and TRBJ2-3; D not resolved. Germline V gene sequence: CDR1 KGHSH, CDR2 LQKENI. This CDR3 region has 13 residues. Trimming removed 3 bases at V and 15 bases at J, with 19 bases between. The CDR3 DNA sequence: TGTGCCAGCTCACCGGAGAATAGCATAAAGGGATATTTT. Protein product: CASSPENSIKGYF.

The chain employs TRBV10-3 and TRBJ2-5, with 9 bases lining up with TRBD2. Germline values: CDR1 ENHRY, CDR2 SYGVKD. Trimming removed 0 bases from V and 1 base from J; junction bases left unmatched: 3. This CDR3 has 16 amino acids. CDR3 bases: TGTGCCATCAGTGAGTCCGAGACTAGCGGCCAAGAGACCCAGTACTTC. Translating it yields CAISESETSGQETQYF.

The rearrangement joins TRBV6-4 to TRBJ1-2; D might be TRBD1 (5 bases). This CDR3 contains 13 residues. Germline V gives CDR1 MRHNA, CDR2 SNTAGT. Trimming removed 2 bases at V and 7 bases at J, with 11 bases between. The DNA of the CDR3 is TGTGCCAGCAGTGACGAGGGCAGGGCTGGCTACACCTTC. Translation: CASSDEGRAGYTF.

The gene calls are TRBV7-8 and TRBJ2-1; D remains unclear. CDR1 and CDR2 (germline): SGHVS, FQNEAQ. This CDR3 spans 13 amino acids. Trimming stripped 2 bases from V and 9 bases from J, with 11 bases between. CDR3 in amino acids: CASSLRSSPEQFF. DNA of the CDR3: TGTGCCAGCAGCTTAAGGTCCTCGCCTGAGCAGTTCTTC.

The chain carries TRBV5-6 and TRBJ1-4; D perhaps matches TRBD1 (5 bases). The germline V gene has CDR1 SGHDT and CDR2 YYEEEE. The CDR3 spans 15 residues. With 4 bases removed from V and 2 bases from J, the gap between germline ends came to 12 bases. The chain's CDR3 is CASSISGSTNEKLFF. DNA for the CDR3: TGTGCCAGCAGCATATCAGGGTCTACTAATGAAAAACTGTTTTTT.

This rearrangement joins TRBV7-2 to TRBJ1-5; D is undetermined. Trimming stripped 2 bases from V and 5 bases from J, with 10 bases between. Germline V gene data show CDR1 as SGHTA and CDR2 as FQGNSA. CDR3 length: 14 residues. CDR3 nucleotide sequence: TGTGCCAGCAGCTTATGGGTAATGGATCAGCCCCAGCATTTT. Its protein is CASSLWVMDQPQHF. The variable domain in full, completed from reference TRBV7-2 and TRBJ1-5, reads GAGVSQSPSNKVTEKGKDVELRCDPISGHTALYWYRQSLGQGLEFLIYFQGNSAPDKSGLPSDRFSAERTGGSVSTLTIQRTQQEDSAVYLCASSLWVMDQPQHFGDGTRLSIL.

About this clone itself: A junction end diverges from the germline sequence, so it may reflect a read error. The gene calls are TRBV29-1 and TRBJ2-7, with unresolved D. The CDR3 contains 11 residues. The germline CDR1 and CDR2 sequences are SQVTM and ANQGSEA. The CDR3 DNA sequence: TGCAGCGTTGAGGGGTTCGGCGAGCTCCACTTC. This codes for CSVEGFGELHF.

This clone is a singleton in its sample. The CDR3 spells CASSLGVNQPQHF. DNA for the CDR3: TGTGCCAGCAGCTTGGGGGTCAATCAGCCCCAGCATTTT. This rearrangement joins TRBV5-6 to TRBJ1-5; D unclear. Per the germline V gene, CDR1 is SGHDT and CDR2 is YYEEEE. V lost 0 bases and J 3 bases, leaving 4 bases between the germline ends. CDR3 length equals 13 residues.

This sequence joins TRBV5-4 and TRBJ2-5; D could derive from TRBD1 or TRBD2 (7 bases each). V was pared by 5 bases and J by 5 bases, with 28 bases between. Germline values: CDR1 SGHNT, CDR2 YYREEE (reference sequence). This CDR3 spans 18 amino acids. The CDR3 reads CASRPGLGGTEFSETQYF. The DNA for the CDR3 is TGTGCCAGCAGACCGGGACTGGGGGGGACAGAGTTTTCGGAGACCCAGTACTTC.

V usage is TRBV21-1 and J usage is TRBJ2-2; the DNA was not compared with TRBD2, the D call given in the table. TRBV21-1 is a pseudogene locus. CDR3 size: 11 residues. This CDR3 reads CASMPSSGGFF. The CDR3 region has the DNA TGTGCCAGCATGCCTTCCAGCGGGGGATTTTTT.

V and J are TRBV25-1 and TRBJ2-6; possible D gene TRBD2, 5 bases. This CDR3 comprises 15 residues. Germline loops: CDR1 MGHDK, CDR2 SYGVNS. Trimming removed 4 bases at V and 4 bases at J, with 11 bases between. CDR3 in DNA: TGTGCCAGCAGTGGAGGGTCCTCCGGGGCCAACGTCCTGACTTTC. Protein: CASSGGSSGANVLTF. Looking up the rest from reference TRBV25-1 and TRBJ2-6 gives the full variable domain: EADIYQTPRYLVIGTGKKITLECSQTMGHDKMYWYQQDPGMELHLIHYSYGVNSTEKGDLSSESTVSRIRTEHFPLTLESARPSHTSQYLCASSGGSSGANVLTFGAGSRLTVL.

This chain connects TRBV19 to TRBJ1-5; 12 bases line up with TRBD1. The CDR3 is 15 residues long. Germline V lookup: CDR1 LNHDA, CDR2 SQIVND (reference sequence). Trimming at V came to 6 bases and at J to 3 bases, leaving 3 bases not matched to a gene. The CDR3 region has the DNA TGTGCCAGTAGGCCGGGACAGGGGGCCAATCAGCCCCAGCATTTT. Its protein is CASRPGQGANQPQHF.

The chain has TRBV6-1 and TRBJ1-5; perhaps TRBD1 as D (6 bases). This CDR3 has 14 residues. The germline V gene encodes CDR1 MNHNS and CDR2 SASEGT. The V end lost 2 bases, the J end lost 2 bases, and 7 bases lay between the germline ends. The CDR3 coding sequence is TGTGCCAGCAGTGAATGGACAGGCAATCAGCCCCAGCATTTT. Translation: CASSEWTGNQPQHF.

CDR3 DNA sequence: TGTGCCAGCTCACCCCTCGACAGGGGGCTCGGTAACTATGGCTACACCTTC. Translating it yields CASSPLDRGLGNYGYTF. The chain links TRBV18 to TRBJ1-2; TRBD1 matches 10 bases. Trimming removed 3 bases from V and 1 base from J; junction bases left unmatched: 8. The CDR3 spans 17 residues. Germline V gene lookup returns CDR1 KGHSH and CDR2 LQKENI.

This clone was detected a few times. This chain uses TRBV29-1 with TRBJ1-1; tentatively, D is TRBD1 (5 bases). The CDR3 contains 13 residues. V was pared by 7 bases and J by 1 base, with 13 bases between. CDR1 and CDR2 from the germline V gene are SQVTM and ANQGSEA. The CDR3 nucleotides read TGCAGCGAGAAAGGGACGGGGAACACTGAAGCTTTCTTT. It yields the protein CSEKGTGNTEAFF.

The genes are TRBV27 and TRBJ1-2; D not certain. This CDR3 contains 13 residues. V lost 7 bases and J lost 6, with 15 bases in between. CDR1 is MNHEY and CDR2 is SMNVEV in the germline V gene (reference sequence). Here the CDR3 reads CASKIGSQNGYTF. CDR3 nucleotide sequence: TGTGCCAGCAAGATTGGCAGCCAGAATGGCTACACCTTC.

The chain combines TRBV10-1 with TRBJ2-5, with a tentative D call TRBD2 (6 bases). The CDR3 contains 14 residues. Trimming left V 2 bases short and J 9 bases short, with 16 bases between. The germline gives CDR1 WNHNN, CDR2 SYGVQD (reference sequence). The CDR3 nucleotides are TGCGCCAGCAGTGAGACGGTTGACTCGGGGGCCCAGTACTTC. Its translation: CASSETVDSGAQYF.

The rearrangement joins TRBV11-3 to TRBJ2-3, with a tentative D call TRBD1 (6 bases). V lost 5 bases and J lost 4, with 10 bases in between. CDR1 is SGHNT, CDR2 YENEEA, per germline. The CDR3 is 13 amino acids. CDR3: CASSPPGADTQYF. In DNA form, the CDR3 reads TGTGCCAGCAGCCCCCCAGGGGCAGATACGCAGTATTTT.

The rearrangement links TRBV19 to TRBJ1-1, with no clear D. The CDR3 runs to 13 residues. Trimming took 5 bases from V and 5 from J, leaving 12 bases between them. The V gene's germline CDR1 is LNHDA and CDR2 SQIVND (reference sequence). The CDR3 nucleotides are TGTGCCAGTAGTTCAACGTGGGGAACTGAAGCTTTCTTT. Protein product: CASSSTWGTEAFF. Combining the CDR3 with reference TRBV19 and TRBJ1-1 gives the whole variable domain DGGITQSPKYLFRKEGQNVTLSCEQNLNHDAMYWYRQDPGQGLRLIYYSQIVNDFQKGDIAEGYSVSREKKESFPLTVTSAQKNPTAFYLCASSSTWGTEAFFGQGTRLTVV.

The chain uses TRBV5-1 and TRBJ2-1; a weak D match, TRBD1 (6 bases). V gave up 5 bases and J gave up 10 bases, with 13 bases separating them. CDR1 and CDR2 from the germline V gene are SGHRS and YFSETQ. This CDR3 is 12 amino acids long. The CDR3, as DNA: TGCGCCAGCAGATTTCAGGGGCTAGAGCAGTTCTTC. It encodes CASRFQGLEQFF.

Written as DNA, the CDR3 is TGTGCCAGTAGTATCGTCATGGGGGGCTACGAGCAGTACTTC. Translation: CASSIVMGGYEQYF. The chain is built from TRBV19 and TRBJ2-7, with TRBD2 as a possible D gene (6 bases). Per the germline V gene, CDR1 is LNHDA and CDR2 is SQIVND (reference sequence). This CDR3 region has 14 residues. Trimming left V 3 bases short and J 3 bases short, with 12 bases between.

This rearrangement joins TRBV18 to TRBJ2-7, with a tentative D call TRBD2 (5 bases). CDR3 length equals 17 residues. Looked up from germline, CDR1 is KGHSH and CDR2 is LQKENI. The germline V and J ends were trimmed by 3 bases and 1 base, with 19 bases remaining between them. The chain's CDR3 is CASSPRPTLTGSYEQYF. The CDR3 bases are TGTGCCAGCTCACCCCGCCCCACATTAACGGGGTCCTACGAGCAGTACTTC.

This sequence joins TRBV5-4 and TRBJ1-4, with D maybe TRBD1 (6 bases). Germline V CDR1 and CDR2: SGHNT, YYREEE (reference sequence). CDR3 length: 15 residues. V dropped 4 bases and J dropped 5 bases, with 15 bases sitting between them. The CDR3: CASSRPGASNEKLFF. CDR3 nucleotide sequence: TGTGCCAGCAGCCGACCGGGGGCCTCAAATGAAAAACTGTTTTTT.

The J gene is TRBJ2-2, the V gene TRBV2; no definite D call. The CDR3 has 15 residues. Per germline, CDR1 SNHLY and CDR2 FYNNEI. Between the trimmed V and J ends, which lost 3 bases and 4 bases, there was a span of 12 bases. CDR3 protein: CASSDGPQPTGELFF. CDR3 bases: TGTGCCAGCAGTGACGGTCCTCAACCCACCGGGGAGCTGTTTTTT.

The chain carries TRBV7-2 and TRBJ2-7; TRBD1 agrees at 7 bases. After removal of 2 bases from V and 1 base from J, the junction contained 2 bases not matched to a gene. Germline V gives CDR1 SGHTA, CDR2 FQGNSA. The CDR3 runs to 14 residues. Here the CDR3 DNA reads TGTGCCAGCAGCTTATTGGGACAGTCCTACGAGCAGTACTTC. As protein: CASSLLGQSYEQYF.

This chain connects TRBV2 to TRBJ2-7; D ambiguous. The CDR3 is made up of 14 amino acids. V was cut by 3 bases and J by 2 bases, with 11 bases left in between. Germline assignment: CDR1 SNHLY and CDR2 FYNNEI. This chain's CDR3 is CASSDQGYTYEQYV. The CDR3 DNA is TGTGCCAGCAGTGATCAAGGCTACACCTACGAGCAGTACGTC.

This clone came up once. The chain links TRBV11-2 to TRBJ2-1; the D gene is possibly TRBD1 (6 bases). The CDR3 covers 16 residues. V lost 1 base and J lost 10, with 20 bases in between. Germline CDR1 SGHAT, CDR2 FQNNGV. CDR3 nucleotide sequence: TGTGCCAGCAGCTTAGGTGGGGGCGCCGCCTTCAGGGAGCAGTTCTTC. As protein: CASSLGGGAAFREQFF. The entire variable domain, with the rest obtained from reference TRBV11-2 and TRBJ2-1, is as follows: EAGVAQSPRYKIIEKRQSVAFWCNPISGHATLYWYQQILGQGPKLLIQFQNNGVVDDSQLPKDRFSAERLKGVDSTLKIQPAKLEDSAVYLCASSLGGGAAFREQFFGPGTRLTVL.

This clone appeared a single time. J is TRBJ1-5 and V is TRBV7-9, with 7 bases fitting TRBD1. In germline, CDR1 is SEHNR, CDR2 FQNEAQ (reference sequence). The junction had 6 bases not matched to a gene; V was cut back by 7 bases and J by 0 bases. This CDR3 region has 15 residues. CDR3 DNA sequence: TGTGCCAGCACAAAGGGGGCTGGTAGCAATCAGCCCCAGCATTTT. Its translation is CASTKGAGSNQPQHF.

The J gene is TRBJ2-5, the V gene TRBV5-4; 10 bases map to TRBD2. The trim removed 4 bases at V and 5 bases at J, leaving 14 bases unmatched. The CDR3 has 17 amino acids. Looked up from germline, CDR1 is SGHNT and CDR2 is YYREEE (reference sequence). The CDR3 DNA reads TGTGCCAGCAGCCCCTCAGGTAGCGGGGGGCCTTGGGAGACCCAGTACTTC. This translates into CASSPSGSGGPWETQYF.

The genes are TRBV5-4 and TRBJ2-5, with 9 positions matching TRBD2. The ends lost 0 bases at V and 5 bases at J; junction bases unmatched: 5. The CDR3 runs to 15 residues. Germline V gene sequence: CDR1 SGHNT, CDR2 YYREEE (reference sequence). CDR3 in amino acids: CASSLAGSGGETQYF. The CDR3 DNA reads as TGTGCCAGCAGCTTGGCTGGTAGCGGGGGTGAGACCCAGTACTTC. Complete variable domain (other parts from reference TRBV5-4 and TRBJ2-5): ETGVTQSPTHLIKTRGQQVTLRCSSQSGHNTVSWYQQALGQGPQFIFQYYREEENGRGNFPPRFSGLQFPNYSSELNVNALELDDSALYLCASSLAGSGGETQYFGPGTRLLVL.